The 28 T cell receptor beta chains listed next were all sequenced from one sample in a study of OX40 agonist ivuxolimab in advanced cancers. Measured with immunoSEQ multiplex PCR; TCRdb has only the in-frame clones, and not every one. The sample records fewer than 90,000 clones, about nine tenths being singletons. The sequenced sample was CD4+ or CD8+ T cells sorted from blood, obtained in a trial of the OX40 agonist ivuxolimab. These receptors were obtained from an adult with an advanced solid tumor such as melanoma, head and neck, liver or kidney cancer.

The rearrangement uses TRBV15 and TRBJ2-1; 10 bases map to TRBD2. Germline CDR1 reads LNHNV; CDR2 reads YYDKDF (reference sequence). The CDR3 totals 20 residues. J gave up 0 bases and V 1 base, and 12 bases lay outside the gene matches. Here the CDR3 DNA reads TGTGCCACCAGCAGAGTGTTCGAGACTAGCGGGTCTAGCTCCTACAATGAGCAGTTCTTC. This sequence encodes CATSRVFETSGSSSYNEQFF.

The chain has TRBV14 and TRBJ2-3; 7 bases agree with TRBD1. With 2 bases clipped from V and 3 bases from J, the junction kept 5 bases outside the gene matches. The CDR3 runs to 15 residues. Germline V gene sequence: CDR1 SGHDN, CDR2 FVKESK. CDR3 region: CASSQPGQFTDTQYF. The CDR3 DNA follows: TGTGCCAGCAGCCAACCGGGACAGTTTACAGATACGCAGTATTTT.

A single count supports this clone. The CDR3 loop is CAISEGIFSYGYTF. CDR3 DNA sequence: TGTGCCATCAGTGAGGGAATATTTAGCTATGGCTACACCTTC. The chain links TRBV10-3 to TRBJ1-2; D gene ambiguous. With 2 bases removed from V and 4 bases from J, the gap between germline ends came to 11 bases. CDR1 is ENHRY, CDR2 SYGVKD, per germline. This CDR3 contains 14 residues.

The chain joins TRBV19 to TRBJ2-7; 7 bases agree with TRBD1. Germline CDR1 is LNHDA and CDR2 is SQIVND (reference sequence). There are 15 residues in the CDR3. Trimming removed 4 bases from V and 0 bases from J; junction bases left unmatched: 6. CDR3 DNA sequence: TGTGCCAGTAGTAGTGAGAGACAGGGCTCCTACGAGCAGTACTTC. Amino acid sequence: CASSSERQGSYEQYF.

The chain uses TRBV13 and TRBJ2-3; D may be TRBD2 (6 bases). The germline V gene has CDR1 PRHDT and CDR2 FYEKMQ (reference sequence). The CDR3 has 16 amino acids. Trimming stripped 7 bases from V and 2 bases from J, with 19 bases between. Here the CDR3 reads CASTLLTGTLTDTQYF. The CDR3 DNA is TGTGCCAGCACCCTCTTAACCGGGACTCTCACAGATACGCAGTATTTT.

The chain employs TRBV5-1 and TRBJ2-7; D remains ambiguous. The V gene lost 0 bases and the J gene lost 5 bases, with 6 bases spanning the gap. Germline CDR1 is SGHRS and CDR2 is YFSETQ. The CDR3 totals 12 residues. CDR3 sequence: CASSLDRNEQYF. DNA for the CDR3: TGCGCCAGCAGCTTGGATAGAAACGAGCAGTACTTC.

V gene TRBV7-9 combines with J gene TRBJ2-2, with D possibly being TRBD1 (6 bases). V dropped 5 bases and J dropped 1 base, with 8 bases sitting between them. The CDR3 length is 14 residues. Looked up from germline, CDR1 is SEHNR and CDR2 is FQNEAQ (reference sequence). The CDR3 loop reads CASSRGMNTGELFF. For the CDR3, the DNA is TGTGCCAGCAGCAGGGGGATGAACACCGGGGAGCTGTTTTTT.

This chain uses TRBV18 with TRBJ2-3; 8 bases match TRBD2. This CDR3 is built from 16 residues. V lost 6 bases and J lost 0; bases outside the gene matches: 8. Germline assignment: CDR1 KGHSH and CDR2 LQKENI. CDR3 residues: CASSYTSGTSTDTQYF. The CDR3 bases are TGTGCCAGCTCGTATACTAGCGGCACAAGCACAGATACGCAGTATTTT.

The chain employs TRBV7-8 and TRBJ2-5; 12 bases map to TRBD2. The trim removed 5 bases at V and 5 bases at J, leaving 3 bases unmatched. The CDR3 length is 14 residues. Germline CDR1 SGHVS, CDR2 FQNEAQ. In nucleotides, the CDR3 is TGTGCCAGCAGCACTAGCGGGAGGCGGGAGACCCAGTACTTC. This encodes CASSTSGRRETQYF.

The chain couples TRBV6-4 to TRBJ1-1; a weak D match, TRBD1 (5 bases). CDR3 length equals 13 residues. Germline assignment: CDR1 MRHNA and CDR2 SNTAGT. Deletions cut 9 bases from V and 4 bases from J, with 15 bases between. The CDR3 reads CASSGTSSTEAFF. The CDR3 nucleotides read TGTGCCAGTTCGGGGACTTCGAGCACTGAAGCTTTCTTT.

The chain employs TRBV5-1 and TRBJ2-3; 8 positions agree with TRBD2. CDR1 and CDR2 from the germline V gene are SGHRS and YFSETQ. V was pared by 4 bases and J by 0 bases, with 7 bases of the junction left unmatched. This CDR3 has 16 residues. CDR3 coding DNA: TGCGCCAGCAGCCCGGCCGGGGGGGCGAGCACAGATACGCAGTATTTT. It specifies CASSPAGGASTDTQYF.

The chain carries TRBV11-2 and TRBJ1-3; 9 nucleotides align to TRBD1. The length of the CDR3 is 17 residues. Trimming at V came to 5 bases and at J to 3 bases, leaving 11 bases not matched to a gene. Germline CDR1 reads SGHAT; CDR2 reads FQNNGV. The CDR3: CASSAFSGTGNGNTIYF. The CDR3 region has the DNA TGTGCCAGCAGCGCCTTTTCCGGGACAGGGAATGGAAACACCATATATTTT.

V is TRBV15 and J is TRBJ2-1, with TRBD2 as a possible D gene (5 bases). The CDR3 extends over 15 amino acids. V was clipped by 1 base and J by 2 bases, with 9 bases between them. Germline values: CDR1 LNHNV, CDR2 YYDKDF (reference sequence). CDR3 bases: TGTGCCACCAGCAGAGTGGACGGGACCTACAATGAGCAGTTCTTC. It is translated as CATSRVDGTYNEQFF.

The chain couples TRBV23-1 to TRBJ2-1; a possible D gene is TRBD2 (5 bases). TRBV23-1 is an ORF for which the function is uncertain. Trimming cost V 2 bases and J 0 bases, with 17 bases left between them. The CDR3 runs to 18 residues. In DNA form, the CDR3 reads TGCGCCAGCAGTCAACCGGGATTCAGGTGGAGCTCCTACAATGAGCAGTTCTTC. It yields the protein CASSQPGFRWSSYNEQFF.

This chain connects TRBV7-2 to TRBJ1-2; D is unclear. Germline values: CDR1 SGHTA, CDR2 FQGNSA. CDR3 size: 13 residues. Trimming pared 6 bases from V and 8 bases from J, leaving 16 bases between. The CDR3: CASSSSGVVGYTF. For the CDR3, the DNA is TGTGCCAGCAGTTCCAGTGGTGTTGTAGGCTACACCTTC.

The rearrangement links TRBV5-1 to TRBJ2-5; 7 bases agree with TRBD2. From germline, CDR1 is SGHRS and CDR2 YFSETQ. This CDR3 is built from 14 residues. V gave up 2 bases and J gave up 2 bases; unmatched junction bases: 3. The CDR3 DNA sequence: TGCGCCAGCAGCTTACTAGCGACGCAAGAGACCCAGTACTTC. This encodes CASSLLATQETQYF.

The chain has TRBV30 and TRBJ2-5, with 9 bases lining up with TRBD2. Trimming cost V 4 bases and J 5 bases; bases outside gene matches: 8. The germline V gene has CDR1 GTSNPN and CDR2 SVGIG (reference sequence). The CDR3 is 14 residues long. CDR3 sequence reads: CAWTAGLAHETQYF. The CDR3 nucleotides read TGTGCCTGGACGGCGGGACTAGCTCATGAGACCCAGTACTTC. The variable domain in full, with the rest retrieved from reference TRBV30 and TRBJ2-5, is SQTIHQWPATLVQPVGSPLSLECTVEGTSNPNLYWYRQAAGRGLQLLFYSVGIGQISSEVPQNLSASRPQDRQFILSSKKLLLSDSGFYLCAWTAGLAHETQYFGPGTRLLVL.

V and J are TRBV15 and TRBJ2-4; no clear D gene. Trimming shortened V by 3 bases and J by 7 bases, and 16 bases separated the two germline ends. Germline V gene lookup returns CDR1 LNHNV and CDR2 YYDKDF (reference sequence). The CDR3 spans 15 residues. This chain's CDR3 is CATSRYAMVGNIQYF. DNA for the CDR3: TGTGCCACCAGCAGGTACGCGATGGTGGGGAACATTCAGTACTTC. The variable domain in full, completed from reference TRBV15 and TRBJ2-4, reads DAMVIQNPRYQVTQFGKPVTLSCSQTLNHNVMYWYQQKSSQAPKLLFHYYDKDFNNEADTPDNFQSRRPNTSFCFLDIRSPGLGDTAMYLCATSRYAMVGNIQYFGAGTRLSVL.

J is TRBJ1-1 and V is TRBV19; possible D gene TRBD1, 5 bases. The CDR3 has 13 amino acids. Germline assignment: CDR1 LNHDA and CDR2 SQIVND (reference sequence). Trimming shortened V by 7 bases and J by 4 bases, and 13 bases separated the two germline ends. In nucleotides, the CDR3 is TGTGCCAGTACGCGGGGGGATGGCACTGAAGCTTTCTTT. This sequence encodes CASTRGDGTEAFF.

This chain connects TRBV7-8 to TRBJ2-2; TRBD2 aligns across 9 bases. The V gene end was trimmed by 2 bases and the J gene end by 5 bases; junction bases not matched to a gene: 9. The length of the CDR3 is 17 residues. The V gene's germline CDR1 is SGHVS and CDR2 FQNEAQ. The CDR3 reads CASSLMGLAAGTGELFF. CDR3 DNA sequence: TGTGCCAGCAGCTTAATGGGACTAGCCGCAGGGACCGGGGAGCTGTTTTTT.

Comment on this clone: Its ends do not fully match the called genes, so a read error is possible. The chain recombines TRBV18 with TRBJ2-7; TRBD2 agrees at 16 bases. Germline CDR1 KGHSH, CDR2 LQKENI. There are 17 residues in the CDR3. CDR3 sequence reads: CASSSPGLAGGAYEQYF. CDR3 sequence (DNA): TGTGCCAGCTCATCACCGGGACTAGCGGGAGGGGCCTACGAGCAGTACTTC.

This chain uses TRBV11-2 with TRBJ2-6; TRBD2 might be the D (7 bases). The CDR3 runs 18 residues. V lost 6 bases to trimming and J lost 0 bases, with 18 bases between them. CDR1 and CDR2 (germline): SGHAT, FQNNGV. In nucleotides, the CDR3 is TGTGCCAGCAGGACCTTGGGGGGGCGAAGCTCTGGGGCCAACGTCCTGACTTTC. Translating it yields CASRTLGGRSSGANVLTF.

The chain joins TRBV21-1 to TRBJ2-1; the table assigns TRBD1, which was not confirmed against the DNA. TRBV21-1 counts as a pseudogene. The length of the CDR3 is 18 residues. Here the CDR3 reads CASSNYGPVRGPLNEQFF. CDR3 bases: TGTGCCAGCAGCAACTACGGGCCGGTTAGGGGGCCTCTCAATGAGCAGTTCTTC.

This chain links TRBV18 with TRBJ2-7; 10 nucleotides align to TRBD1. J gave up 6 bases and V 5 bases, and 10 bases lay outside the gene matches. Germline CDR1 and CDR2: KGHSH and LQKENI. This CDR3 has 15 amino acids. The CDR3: CASSGPGQGTFEQYF. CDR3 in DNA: TGTGCCAGCTCAGGCCCGGGACAGGGGACGTTCGAGCAGTACTTC.

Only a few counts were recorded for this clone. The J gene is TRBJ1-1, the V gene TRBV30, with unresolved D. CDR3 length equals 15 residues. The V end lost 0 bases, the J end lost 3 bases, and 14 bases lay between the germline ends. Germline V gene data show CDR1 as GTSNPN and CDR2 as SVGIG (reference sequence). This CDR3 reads CAWSVTAFGDTEAFF. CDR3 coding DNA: TGTGCCTGGAGTGTAACAGCATTTGGGGACACTGAAGCTTTCTTT.

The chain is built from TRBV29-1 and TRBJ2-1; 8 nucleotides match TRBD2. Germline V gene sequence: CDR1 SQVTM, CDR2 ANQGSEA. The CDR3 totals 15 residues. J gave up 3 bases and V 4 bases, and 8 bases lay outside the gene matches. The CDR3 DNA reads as TGCAGCGTTGTCTTCTCGGGAGGGCACTACAATGAGCAGTTCTTC. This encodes CSVVFSGGHYNEQFF.

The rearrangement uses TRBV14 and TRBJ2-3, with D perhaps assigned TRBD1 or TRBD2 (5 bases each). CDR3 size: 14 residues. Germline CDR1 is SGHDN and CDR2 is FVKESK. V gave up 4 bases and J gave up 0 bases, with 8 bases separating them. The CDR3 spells CASSRGTSTDTQYF. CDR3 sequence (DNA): TGTGCCAGCAGCCGTGGGACCAGCACAGATACGCAGTATTTT. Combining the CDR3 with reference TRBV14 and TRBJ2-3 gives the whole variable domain EAGVTQFPSHSVIEKGQTVTLRCDPISGHDNLYWYRRVMGKEIKFLLHFVKESKQDESGMPNNRFLAERTGGTYSTLKVQPAELEDSGVYFCASSRGTSTDTQYFGPGTRLTVL.

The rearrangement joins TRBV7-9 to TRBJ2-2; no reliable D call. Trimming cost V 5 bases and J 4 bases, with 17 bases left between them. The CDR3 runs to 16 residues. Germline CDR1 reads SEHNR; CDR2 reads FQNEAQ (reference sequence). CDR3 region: CASSSLAHHPTGELFF. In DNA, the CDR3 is TGTGCCAGCAGCAGTTTGGCGCACCACCCCACCGGGGAGCTGTTTTTT.